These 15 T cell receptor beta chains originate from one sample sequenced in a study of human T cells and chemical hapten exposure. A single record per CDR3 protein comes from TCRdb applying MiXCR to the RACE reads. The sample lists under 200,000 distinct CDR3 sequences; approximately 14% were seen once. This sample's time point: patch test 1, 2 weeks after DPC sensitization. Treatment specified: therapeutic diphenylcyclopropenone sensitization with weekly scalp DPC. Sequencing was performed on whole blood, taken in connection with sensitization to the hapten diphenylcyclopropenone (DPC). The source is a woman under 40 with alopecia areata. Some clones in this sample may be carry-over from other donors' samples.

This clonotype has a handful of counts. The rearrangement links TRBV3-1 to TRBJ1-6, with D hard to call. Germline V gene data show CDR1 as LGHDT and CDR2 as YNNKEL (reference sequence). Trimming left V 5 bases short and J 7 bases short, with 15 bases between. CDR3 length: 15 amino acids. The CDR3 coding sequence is TGTGCCAGCAGCAAAGGGCCCACCAGGAATTCACCCCTCCACTTT. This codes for CASSKGPTRNSPLHF.

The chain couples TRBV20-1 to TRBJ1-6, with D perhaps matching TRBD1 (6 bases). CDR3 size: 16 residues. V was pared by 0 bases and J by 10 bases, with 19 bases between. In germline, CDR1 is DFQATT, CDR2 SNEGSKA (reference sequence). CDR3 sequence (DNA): TGCAGTGCTAGAGATTCCGCGGGGGCGTGGGGGTCACCCCTCCACTTT. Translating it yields CSARDSAGAWGSPLHF.

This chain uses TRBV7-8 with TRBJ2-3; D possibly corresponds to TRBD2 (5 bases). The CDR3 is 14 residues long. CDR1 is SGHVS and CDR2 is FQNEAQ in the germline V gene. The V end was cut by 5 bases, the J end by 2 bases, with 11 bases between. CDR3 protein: CASSQGAATDTQYF. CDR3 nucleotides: TGTGCCAGCAGCCAAGGAGCGGCCACAGATACGCAGTATTTT.

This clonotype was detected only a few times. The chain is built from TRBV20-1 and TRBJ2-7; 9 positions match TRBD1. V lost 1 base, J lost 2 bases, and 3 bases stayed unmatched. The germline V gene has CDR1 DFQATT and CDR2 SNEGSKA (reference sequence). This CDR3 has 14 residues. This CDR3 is CSARGDREPYEQYF. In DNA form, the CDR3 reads TGCAGTGCTAGAGGGGACAGGGAACCCTACGAGCAGTACTTC.

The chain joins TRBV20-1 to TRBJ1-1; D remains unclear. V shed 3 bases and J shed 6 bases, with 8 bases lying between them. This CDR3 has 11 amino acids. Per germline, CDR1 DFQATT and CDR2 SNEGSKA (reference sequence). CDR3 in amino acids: CSASQPAEAFF. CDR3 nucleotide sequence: TGCAGTGCTAGCCAGCCGGCTGAAGCTTTCTTT.

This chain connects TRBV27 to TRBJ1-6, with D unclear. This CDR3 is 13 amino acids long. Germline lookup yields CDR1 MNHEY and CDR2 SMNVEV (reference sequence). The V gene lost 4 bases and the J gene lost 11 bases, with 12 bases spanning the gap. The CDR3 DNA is TGTGCCAGCAGTTACCACGGGGAGGCACCCCTCCACTTT. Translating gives CASSYHGEAPLHF.

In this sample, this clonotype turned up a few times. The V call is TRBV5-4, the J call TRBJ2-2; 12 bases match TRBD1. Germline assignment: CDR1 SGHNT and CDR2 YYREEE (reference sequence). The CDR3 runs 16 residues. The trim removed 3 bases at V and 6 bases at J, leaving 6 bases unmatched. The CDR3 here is CASSSPGQGAPGELFF. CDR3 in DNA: TGTGCCAGCAGCTCACCGGGACAGGGGGCGCCCGGGGAGCTGTTTTTT.

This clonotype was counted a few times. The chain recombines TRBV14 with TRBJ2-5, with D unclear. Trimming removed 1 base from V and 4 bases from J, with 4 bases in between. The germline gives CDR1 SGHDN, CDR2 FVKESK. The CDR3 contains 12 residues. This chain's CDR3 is CASSQALETQYF. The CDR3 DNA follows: TGTGCCAGCAGCCAAGCCCTAGAGACCCAGTACTTC.

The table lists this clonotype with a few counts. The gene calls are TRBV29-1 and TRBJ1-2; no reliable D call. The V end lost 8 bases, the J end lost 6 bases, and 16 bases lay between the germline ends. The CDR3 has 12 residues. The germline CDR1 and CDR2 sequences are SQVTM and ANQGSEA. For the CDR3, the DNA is TGCAGCCCCTTCGATAACCGCCATGGCTACACCTTC. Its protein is CSPFDNRHGYTF.

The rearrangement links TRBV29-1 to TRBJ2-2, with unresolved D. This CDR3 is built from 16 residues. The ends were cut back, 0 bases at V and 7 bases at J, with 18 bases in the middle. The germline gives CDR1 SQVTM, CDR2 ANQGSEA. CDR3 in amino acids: CSVEDPLLGPDGELFF. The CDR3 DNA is TGCAGCGTTGAAGACCCACTCTTAGGCCCCGACGGGGAGCTGTTTTTT.

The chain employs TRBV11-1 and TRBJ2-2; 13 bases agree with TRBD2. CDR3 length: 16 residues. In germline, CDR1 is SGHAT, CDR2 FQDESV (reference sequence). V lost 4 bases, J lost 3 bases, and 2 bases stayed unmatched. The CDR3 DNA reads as TGTGCCAGCAGCTCGACTAGCGGGAGGTACACCGGGGAGCTGTTTTTT. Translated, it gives CASSSTSGRYTGELFF.

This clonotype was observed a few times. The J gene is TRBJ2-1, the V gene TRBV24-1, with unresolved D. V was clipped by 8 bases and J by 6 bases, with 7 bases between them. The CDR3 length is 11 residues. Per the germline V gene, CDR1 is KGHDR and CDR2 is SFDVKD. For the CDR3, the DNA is TGTGCCACCACCTACTTCAATGAGCAGTTCTTC. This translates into CATTYFNEQFF.

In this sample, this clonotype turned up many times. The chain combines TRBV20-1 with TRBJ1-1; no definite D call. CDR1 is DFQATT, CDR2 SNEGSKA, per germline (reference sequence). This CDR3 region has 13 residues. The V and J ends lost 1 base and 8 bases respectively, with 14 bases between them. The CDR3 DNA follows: TGCAGTGCTAGAGGGAACAGACCTTGGGAAGCTTTCTTT. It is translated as CSARGNRPWEAFF.

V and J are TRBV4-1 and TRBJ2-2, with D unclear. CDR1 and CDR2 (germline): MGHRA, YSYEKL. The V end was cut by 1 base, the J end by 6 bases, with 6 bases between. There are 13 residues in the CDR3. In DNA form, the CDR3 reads TGCGCCAGCAGCCAAGCTGAAGCCGGGGAGCTGTTTTTT. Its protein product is CASSQAEAGELFF.

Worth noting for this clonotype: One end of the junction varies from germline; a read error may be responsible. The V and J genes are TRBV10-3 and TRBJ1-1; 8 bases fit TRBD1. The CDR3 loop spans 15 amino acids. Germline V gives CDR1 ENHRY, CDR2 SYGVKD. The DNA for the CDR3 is TGTGCCATCTTGGGGACAGGTGGGGGAAACACGGAAGCTTTCTTT. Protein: CAILGTGGGNTEAFF.